The entry below describes one T cell receptor (beta chain). Its specific antigen is unknown. No quality values exist for individual bases; no much larger clone is one base distant. The sample comes from a study of cytomegalovirus exposure and HLA in healthy donors (dated by TCRdb to about 2017). Study-wide context: A later analysis indicated that the 90 to 150 validation repertoires were generated on the platform also employed for the approximately 700 repertoires of the first cohort. The study aimed to test whether signatures of past pathogen exposure could be identified by cataloging public T cell receptors. In addition to the first cohort of hundreds of subjects, a separate validation cohort of under 150 different subjects was used. High-throughput TCR immunosequencing, statistical association of individual TCRs with disease status, and machine learning were combined to predict cytomegalovirus infection status.

Donors formed part of the validation cohort, which comprised fewer than 150 subjects and was distinct from the first cohort of 550 to 850 subjects. CDR1 SGHNT and CDR2 YYREEE are derived from the germline V gene (reference sequence). Trimming accounts for 0 bases at V and 3 bases at J, while the number of junction bases matched to no gene is 10. The CDR3 runs 17 amino acids, cysteine and phenylalanine included. Kept here is only the CDR3 DNA, which spans 51 bases and is read in frame from base 1. Points the paper makes about the study in general: A total of roughly 160 TCR beta chains were listed by the study as associated with cytomegalovirus. A later analysis found that TCRs clustered in the first cohort also tended to co-occur in the roughly 120 validation repertoires, with roughly 95% of cluster scores above 0. Most TCR sequences were observed very rarely across donors, whereas some public TCRs were present in many individuals. A later analysis had no HLA typing for the validation cohort, so co-occurrence there was scored across all 120 or so repertoires. In vitro tests confirmed that a few of the cytomegalovirus-associated TCR beta chains recognize cytomegalovirus antigens. The classifier was reported to diagnose cytomegalovirus status with high specificity and sensitivity in both the original cohort and the validation cohort. It was suggested by the authors that the approach could potentially be generalized to other disease states and immunological phenotypes.

The library came from the immunoSEQ multiplex PCR assay. From the authors' description of their analysis: A statistical classification framework was built for diagnosing cytomegalovirus status from the catalog of TCR beta chain sequences. TCRdb carries this immuneACCESS record with in-frame sequences only. Its versions omit some clonotypes, under half of them owing to an unresolved V gene in the studies checked, with the rest unexplained. The DNA gave D and trimming, while V, J and clone size come from that table. The sample table contains 120,000 or so clones; only one count was recorded for 70% to 90% of them. About 4% of the sample is held by the ten biggest clonotypes.

The rearranged segments are TRBV5-4 and TRBJ2-7; 9 bases in the middle match TRBD2. This sequence was found in a man between 18 and 29 years old in good health and CMV-seropositive. The source material was PBMCs. The nucleotides are TGTGCCAGCAGCTTGGAAACGCCGACTAGCGGATACTACGAGCAGTACTTC. It codes for CASSLETPTSGYYEQYF.